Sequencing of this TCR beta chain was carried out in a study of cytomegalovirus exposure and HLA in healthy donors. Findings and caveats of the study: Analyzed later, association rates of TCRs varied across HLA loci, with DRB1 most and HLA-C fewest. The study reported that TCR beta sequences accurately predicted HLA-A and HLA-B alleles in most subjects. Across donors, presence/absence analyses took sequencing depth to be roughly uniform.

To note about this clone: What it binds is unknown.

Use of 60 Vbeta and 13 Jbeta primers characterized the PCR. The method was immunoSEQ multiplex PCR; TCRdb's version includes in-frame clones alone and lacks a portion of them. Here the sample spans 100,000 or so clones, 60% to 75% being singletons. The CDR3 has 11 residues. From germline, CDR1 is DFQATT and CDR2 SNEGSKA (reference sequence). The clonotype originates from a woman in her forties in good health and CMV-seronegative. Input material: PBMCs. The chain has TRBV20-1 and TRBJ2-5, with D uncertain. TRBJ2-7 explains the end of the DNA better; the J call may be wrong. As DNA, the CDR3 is TGCAGTGCTAGAGGGAGTCACGAGCAGTACTTC. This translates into CSARGSHEQYF.